These 13 T cell receptor beta chains came from one sample sequenced in a study of tumor-infiltrating lymphocytes in primary liver carcinoma. The source material, about 18-33 mg of unsorted bulk tissue, was used to co-extract RNA and DNA. A primer in the constant region served to generate TCR beta cDNA from approximately 500 ng of total RNA. Three nested multiplex PCR rounds, a slightly modified ARM-PCR method, built the TCR beta libraries. The study ran its first two PCR rounds for around 10 cycles each, using TRBV1-TRBV30 forward primers and a C-beta reverse primer. TCRdb redid the calling of the multiplex PCR reads with MiXCR, one entry per CDR3 protein. Here the sample spans approximately 120,000 distinct CDR3 sequences, 64% being singletons. Sequencing used liver tumor tissue from sampling region 3. Described subset: tumor region T3, left-lateral pole. These TCRs come from a woman aged 60-75 years with primary liver carcinoma and hepatitis B virus infection.

The chain couples TRBV11-2 to TRBJ2-4; tentative D call: TRBD2 (5 bases). Trimming shortened V by 0 bases and J by 9 bases, and 15 bases separated the two germline ends. The CDR3 is 15 amino acids. CDR1 and CDR2 (germline): SGHAT, FQNNGV. DNA for the CDR3: TGTGCCAGCAGCTTAGAGCCGGCTAGCCGGGCCATTCAGTACTTC. Translating gives CASSLEPASRAIQYF.

This clonotype appeared a few times. The V call is TRBV28, the J call TRBJ1-1; TRBD1 is a possible D gene (5 bases). The V gene lost 5 bases and the J gene lost 4 bases, with 35 bases spanning the gap. CDR3 length equals 21 residues. Germline V gene lookup returns CDR1 MDHEN and CDR2 SYDVKM. The CDR3 nucleotides read TGTGCCAGCAGTCGCCCCTTAGGGGAGTACGGTTTGGGTTCTATGAGCACTGAAGCTTTCTTT. This sequence encodes CASSRPLGEYGLGSMSTEAFF.

This clonotype was detected a few times. A read error may produce the germline difference seen at one junction end. This chain connects TRBV11-2 to TRBJ2-5, with TRBD2 identical over 7 bases. Per germline, CDR1 SGHAT and CDR2 FQNNGV. This CDR3 is 13 amino acids long. CDR3 nucleotide sequence: TGTGCTAGCAGGCGAAAGGGAGGGGAGACCCAGTACTTC. The encoded protein is CASRRKGGETQYF. The whole variable domain, filled in from reference TRBV11-2 and TRBJ2-5, reads EAGVAQSPRYKIIEKRQSVAFWCNPISGHATLYWYQQILGQGPKLLIQFQNNGVVDDSQLPKDRFSAERLKGVDSTLKIQPAKLEDSAVYLCASRRKGGETQYFGPGTRLLVL.

The table lists this clonotype with many counts. The chain combines TRBV2 with TRBJ1-1; 7 bases agree with TRBD1. With 4 bases clipped from V and 5 bases from J, the junction kept 7 bases outside the gene matches. Germline CDR1 SNHLY, CDR2 FYNNEI. The CDR3 loop spans 14 amino acids. CDR3 amino acids: CASSAQGVWTEAFF. CDR3 in DNA: TGTGCCAGCAGTGCCCAGGGGGTTTGGACTGAAGCTTTCTTT.

A note on this clonotype: A much larger clonotype is one base distant, so this may be a read error. V usage is TRBV4-1 and J usage is TRBJ2-7; 8 bases line up with TRBD2. Germline V lookup: CDR1 MGHRA, CDR2 YSYEKL. V was pared by 5 bases and J by 2 bases, with 11 bases of the junction left unmatched. CDR3 length equals 16 residues. Here the CDR3 reads CASSGVGGLETYEQYF. The CDR3 DNA sequence: TGCGCCAGCAGCGGGGTCGGGGGACTAGAGACCTACGAGCAGTACTTC.

Comments on this clonotype: Mismatch with germline at one junction end may stem from a read error. The chain couples TRBV11-2 to TRBJ2-2; possible D gene TRBD1, 5 bases. The CDR3 has 14 amino acids. Germline V gene sequence: CDR1 SGHAT, CDR2 FQNNGV. CDR3 bases: TGCGCCAGCAGCCCAAGGGGCGTGCCCGGAGAGCTGTTTTTT. Translated, it gives CASSPRGVPGELFF.

This sequence joins TRBV5-1 and TRBJ2-3; no clear D gene. The CDR3 is 14 residues long. V lost 3 bases, J lost 5 bases, and 13 bases lay in between. Germline V gene sequence: CDR1 SGHRS, CDR2 YFSETQ. The DNA of the CDR3 is TGCGCCAGCAGCTCTGGACCCAGTCGAGATACGCAGTATTTT. It is translated as CASSSGPSRDTQYF. The complete variable domain, with remaining parts taken from reference TRBV5-1 and TRBJ2-3, reads KAGVTQTPRYLIKTRGQQVTLSCSPISGHRSVSWYQQTPGQGLQFLFEYFSETQRNKGNFPGRFSGRQFSNSRSEMNVSTLELGDSALYLCASSSGPSRDTQYFGPGTRLTVL.

The V gene is TRBV24-1, the J gene TRBJ2-5, with 7 positions matching TRBD1. The CDR3 spans 13 residues. The V gene end was trimmed by 11 bases and the J gene end by 1 base; junction bases not matched to a gene: 6. The germline CDR1 and CDR2 sequences are KGHDR and SFDVKD. Here the CDR3 reads CAIAGTAQETQYF. The CDR3, as DNA: TGTGCCATCGCCGGGACAGCCCAAGAGACCCAGTACTTC.

This clonotype was seen a few times. This may stem from a read error, because a much larger clone lies one nucleotide away. The chain combines TRBV6-2 or TRBV6-3 with TRBJ2-5; 7 nucleotides match TRBD2. The CDR3 covers 14 residues. Per the germline V gene, CDR1 is MNHEY and CDR2 is SVGEGT. Trimming cost V 6 bases and J 9 bases; bases outside gene matches: 13. The CDR3 loop reads CASRDGTNGVAQYF. The CDR3 nucleotides are TGTGCCAGCAGGGATGGGACTAACGGGGTGGCCCAGTACTTC.

This clonotype was counted a single time. Just one base apart from a much larger clone, this may be a read error. The rearrangement joins TRBV6-1 to TRBJ2-1; TRBD2 agrees at 7 bases. The CDR3 is 13 residues long. Germline V gene sequence: CDR1 MNHNS, CDR2 SASEGT. The CDR3 is CARSEGLLNEQFF. The CDR3 bases are TGTGCCAGGAGTGAGGGACTACTCAATGAGCAGTTCTTC.

As concerns this clonotype: The junction shows a germline mismatch at one end, possibly a read error. The genes are TRBV5-6 and TRBJ2-3; TRBD1 agrees at 8 bases. The CDR3 has 19 amino acids. Looked up from germline, CDR1 is SGHDT and CDR2 is YYEEEE. CDR3 DNA sequence: TGTGCCAGTAGCCCCTCCGGGACAGGCCTTACAGCTAGCAGAGATACGCAGTATTTT. Its protein product is CASSPSGTGLTASRDTQYF.

The J gene is TRBJ1-2, the V gene TRBV28; D is ambiguous. This CDR3 is 15 amino acids long. CDR1 and CDR2 (germline): MDHEN, SYDVKM. Trimming pared 4 bases from V and 4 bases from J, leaving 16 bases between. CDR3 amino acids: CASSSSTSALYGYTF. As DNA, the CDR3 is TGTGCCAGCAGTTCCTCGACATCAGCCCTCTATGGCTACACCTTC.

DNA of the CDR3: TGTGCCAGCAGTGAGAACTGGACAAGGGAAGGCTACACCTTC. It specifies CASSENWTREGYTF. The V and J genes are TRBV6-1 and TRBJ1-2, with D possibly matching TRBD1 (5 bases). This CDR3 has 14 residues. Germline CDR1 and CDR2: MNHNS and SASEGT. The V and J ends lost 3 bases and 8 bases respectively, with 16 bases between them.